These T cell receptor beta chains were read from a single sample in a study of OX40 agonist ivuxolimab in advanced cancers. Assay used: immunoSEQ multiplex PCR; TCRdb lists only in-frame clones, some missing. Of 55,000 to 90,000 clones in the sample, around 88% were seen once. The material was CD4+ or CD8+ T cells sorted from blood, obtained in a trial of the OX40 agonist ivuxolimab. All receptors derive from an adult with an advanced solid tumor such as melanoma, head and neck, liver or kidney cancer. The CDR3 runs from the conserved cysteine through the conserved F or W. A D gene is named only where the DNA matches it firmly. The listing skips clone size in some rows; elsewhere it reads once, few, many or a size class.

size: once
J: TRBJ2-1
D: TRBD2
V: TRBV25-1
length: 17
DNA: TGTGCCAGCAGTGACTCTTCGCTAGCGGGGAGATACAATGAGCAGTTCTTC
CDR3: CASSDSSLAGRYNEQFF

size: few
J: TRBJ1-2
D: NA
V: TRBV11-1
length: 15
DNA: TGTGCCAGCAGCGGTTTTTCGGACAGCGTCTATGGCTACACCTTC
CDR3: CASSGFSDSVYGYTF

size: NA
J: TRBJ2-2
D: TRBD1
V: TRBV19
length: 15
DNA: TGTGCCAGTAGTGGGACAGGGGGCCAGGTCGGGGAGCTGTTTTTT
CDR3: CASSGTGGQVGELFF

size: NA
J: TRBJ2-4
D: TRBD2
V: TRBV30
length: 16
DNA: TGTGCCTGGAGTTCTCTTCGACCGGTTTCGGGGGGCATTCAGTACTTC
CDR3: CAWSSLRPVSGGIQYF

size: NA
J: TRBJ2-5
D: NA
V: TRBV6-5
length: 13
DNA: TGTGCCAGCAGTTTGCAGGGGACGGGGACCCAGTACTTC
CDR3: CASSLQGTGTQYF

size: once
J: TRBJ2-5
D: NA
V: TRBV19
length: 20
DNA: TGTGCCAGTAGTATAGATCTACGCAGGGCCCCACCAAGTCCCCAAGAGACCCAGTACTTC
CDR3: CASSIDLRRAPPSPQETQYF

size: once
J: TRBJ1-1
D: NA
V: TRBV11-1
length: 18
DNA: TGTGCCAGCAGCTTAGTCGGGGAATGGGGCCGTAAGGACACTGAAGCTTTCTTT
CDR3: CASSLVGEWGRKDTEAFF

size: few
J: TRBJ1-4
D: TRBD1
V: TRBV7-2
length: 16
DNA: TGTGCCAGCAGCATAGGACAGGGATTCGAGGATGAAAAACTGTTTTTT
CDR3: CASSIGQGFEDEKLFF

size: NA
J: TRBJ2-3
D: NA
V: TRBV18
length: 14
DNA: TGTGCCAGCTCACAGGGGTGGAGGGCAGATACGCAGTATTTT
CDR3: CASSQGWRADTQYF

size: NA
J: TRBJ1-4
D: TRBD1
V: TRBV19
length: 14
DNA: TGTGCCAGTAATACAGGGGACACTAATGAAAAACTGTTTTTT
CDR3: CASNTGDTNEKLFF

size: NA
J: TRBJ2-3
D: TRBD2
V: TRBV27
length: 17
DNA: TGTGCCAGCAGTTTACCCGGGACTAGCGGGGGCACAGATACGCAGTATTTT
CDR3: CASSLPGTSGGTDTQYF

size: NA
J: TRBJ2-1
D: TRBD2
V: TRBV5-1
length: 15
DNA: TGCGCCAGCAGCTCATTAGCGGGAGGGCGCAATGAGCAGTTCTTC
CDR3: CASSSLAGGRNEQFF

size: NA
J: TRBJ2-7
D: NA
V: TRBV11-3
length: 13
DNA: TGTGCCAGCAGTCCCACCCCGGGCTACGAGCAGTACTTC
CDR3: CASSPTPGYEQYF

size: NA
J: TRBJ1-3
D: NA
V: TRBV2
length: 15
DNA: TGTGCCAGCAGTGACGGGCCAGGGGTTGGAAACACCATATATTTT
CDR3: CASSDGPGVGNTIYF

size: NA
J: TRBJ1-2
D: NA
V: TRBV15
length: 14
DNA: TGTGCCACCGCCGCAGAGGGTGAGACTTATGGCTACACCTTC
CDR3: CATAAEGETYGYTF

size: NA
J: TRBJ2-7
D: TRBD2
V: TRBV29-1
length: 15
DNA: TGCAGCGTTGGGGGGGAGCGGGGGAGCTCCTACGAGCAGTACTTC
CDR3: CSVGGERGSSYEQYF

size: NA
J: TRBJ1-1
D: NA
V: TRBV11-2
length: 13
DNA: TGTGCCAGCAGCCTAAAGCGGAACACTGAAGCTTTCTTT
CDR3: CASSLKRNTEAFF

size: NA
J: TRBJ2-5
D: TRBD1
V: TRBV5-4
length: 17
DNA: TGTGCCAGCAGCTTAAAGGACAGGGGAAAGAGACAAGAGACCCAGTACTTC
CDR3: CASSLKDRGKRQETQYF

size: NA
J: TRBJ1-2
D: NA
V: TRBV28
length: 12
DNA: TGTGCCAGCAAACGACAGACCTATGGCTACACCTTC
CDR3: CASKRQTYGYTF

size: NA
J: TRBJ2-1
D: NA
V: TRBV2
length: 15
DNA: TGTGCCAGCACCATTTTTGACAGGGCTAGCGCCGTTAAGTTCTTC
CDR3: CASTIFDRASAVKFF

size: once
J: TRBJ2-3
D: NA
V: TRBV4-1
length: 13
DNA: TGCGCCAGCAGCCAGGCCCCCCCTGATACGCAGTATTTT
CDR3: CASSQAPPDTQYF

size: NA
J: TRBJ2-1
D: TRBD2
V: TRBV7-4
length: 18
DNA: TGTGCCAGCAGCTTAGCGGCTAGCGGGAACCTCTCCTACAATGAGCAGTTCTTC
CDR3: CASSLAASGNLSYNEQFF

size: NA
J: TRBJ1-4
D: NA
V: TRBV30
length: 16
DNA: TGTGCCTGGAGTGTAAGGGACACCAGTAACGGCGAAAAACTGTTTTTT
CDR3: CAWSVRDTSNGEKLFF

size: NA
J: TRBJ2-3
D: NA
V: TRBV5-1
length: 14
DNA: TGCGCCAGCAGCGGGCAGTTGTTTGCAGATACGCAGTATTTT
CDR3: CASSGQLFADTQYF

size: NA
J: TRBJ2-2
D: TRBD2
V: TRBV5-4
length: 17
DNA: TGTGCCAGCAGTTCCACCTTAAGGACTAGGACCACCGGGGAGCTGTTTTTT
CDR3: CASSSTLRTRTTGELFF

size: NA
J: TRBJ2-1
D: NA
V: TRBV5-1
length: 12
DNA: TGCGCCAGCAGCTTGGCCTATGTTGAGCAGTTCTTC
CDR3: CASSLAYVEQFF

size: once
J: TRBJ2-7
D: TRBD2
V: TRBV6-5
length: 15
DNA: TGTGCCAGCACTTCAGCGCTCGCGGGAGCTGGTGAGCAGTACTTC
CDR3: CASTSALAGAGEQYF

size: NA
J: TRBJ2-2
D: TRBD2
V: TRBV7-9
length: 14
DNA: TGTGCCAGCAGCGTAGCGGGGGGGACCGGGGAGCTGTTTTTT
CDR3: CASSVAGGTGELFF

size: NA
J: TRBJ1-1
D: NA
V: TRBV6-1
length: 13
DNA: TGTGCCAGCAGTGTACAGATGAACACTGAAGCTTTCTTT
CDR3: CASSVQMNTEAFF

size: NA
J: TRBJ2-1
D: NA
V: TRBV11-2
length: 14
DNA: TGTGCCAGCAGCTTGCAGGGGCCCTACAATGAGCAGTTCTTC
CDR3: CASSLQGPYNEQFF

size: NA
J: TRBJ2-7
D: TRBD2
V: TRBV27
length: 15
DNA: TGTGCCAGCAGTTTAATCGGCGGGGGGGGTTACGAGCAGTACTTC
CDR3: CASSLIGGGGYEQYF

size: NA
J: TRBJ1-4
D: NA
V: TRBV5-1
length: 13
DNA: TGCGCCAGCAGCTTGACAGGGAATGAAAAACTGTTTTTT
CDR3: CASSLTGNEKLFF

size: NA
J: TRBJ2-2
D: TRBD2
V: TRBV10-3
length: 16
DNA: TGTGCCATCAGAAATAGCGGGGGGACGAACACCGGGGAGCTGTTTTTT
CDR3: CAIRNSGGTNTGELFF

size: NA
J: TRBJ2-1
D: NA
V: TRBV30
length: 13
DNA: TGTGCCTGGAGTGTTGGATCAGACAATGAGCAGTTCTTC
CDR3: CAWSVGSDNEQFF

size: once
J: TRBJ2-4
D: NA
V: TRBV11-2
length: 14
DNA: TGTGCCAGCAGCCCCCCGGGACAATTGGGGATTCAGTACTTC
CDR3: CASSPPGQLGIQYF

size: NA
J: TRBJ2-1
D: NA
V: TRBV5-6
length: 14
DNA: TGTGCCAGCATCCCTAGAGGATTCTACAATGAGCAGTTCTTC
CDR3: CASIPRGFYNEQFF

size: NA
J: TRBJ2-7
D: NA
V: TRBV7-6
length: 12
DNA: TGTGCCAGCAGCTTAGCTAATAACGAGCAGTACTTC
CDR3: CASSLANNEQYF